The 22 T cell receptor beta chains below come from one sample, sequenced in a study of radiation and T cells in renal cell carcinoma. Assay: immunoSEQ multiplex PCR; the TCRdb copy retains only in-frame clones and omits some. The top ten clones hold about an eighth of a sample with more than 150,000 clones, approximately 88% of them seen once. Time point given: blood 2 weeks post-SBRT. Treatment noted: 15 Gy SBRT to primary tumor, nephrectomy 4 weeks later. This sample comprised blood, obtained from a patient whose treatment included radiotherapy and nephrectomy. The receptors were sampled from a woman in her 50s with renal cell carcinoma.

The J gene is TRBJ2-4, the V gene TRBV13; D tentatively reads TRBD1 or TRBD2 (5 bases each). The V end lost 5 bases, the J end lost 0 bases, and 20 bases lay between the germline ends. From germline, CDR1 is PRHDT and CDR2 FYEKMQ (reference sequence). The CDR3 is 18 amino acids. In DNA form, the CDR3 reads TGTGCCAGCAGCCCCCCCTTGGACACTAGGATAGCCAAAAACATTCAGTACTTC. Residues: CASSPPLDTRIAKNIQYF. The full variable domain, its missing parts supplied by reference TRBV13 and TRBJ2-4, is AAGVIQSPRHLIKEKRETATLKCYPIPRHDTVYWYQQGPGQDPQFLISFYEKMQSDKGSIPDRFSAQQFSDYHSELNMSSLELGDSALYFCASSPPLDTRIAKNIQYFGAGTRLSVL.

This clone was counted between two and nine times. This chain connects TRBV5-1 to TRBJ1-3; D gene uncertain. Germline V gene sequence: CDR1 SGHRS, CDR2 YFSETQ. The CDR3 spans 9 residues. The V gene lost 10 bases and the J gene lost 6 bases, with 5 bases spanning the gap. The CDR3 coding sequence is TGCGCCCCCAAAAACACCATATATTTT. This encodes CAPKNTIYF.

The chain links TRBV19 to TRBJ2-2; D perhaps matches TRBD2 (6 bases). Germline CDR1 LNHDA, CDR2 SQIVND (reference sequence). V was shortened by 4 bases and J by 5 bases, with 11 bases between the two germline ends. The CDR3 spans 14 residues. The CDR3 DNA follows: TGTGCCAGTAGTAGGGGGGTTGGGACCGGGGAGCTGTTTTTT. Translating it yields CASSRGVGTGELFF.

The chain recombines TRBV13 with TRBJ2-2; 8 bases agree with TRBD1. The CDR3 length is 16 residues. Germline CDR1 PRHDT, CDR2 FYEKMQ (reference sequence). Trimming cost V 5 bases and J 4 bases; bases outside gene matches: 9. The CDR3 loop reads CASSRQGTGGTGELFF. In DNA form, the CDR3 reads TGTGCCAGCAGCCGGCAGGGGACAGGAGGCACCGGGGAGCTGTTTTTT.

With regard to this clone: Within the sample, other DNA sequences also encode this same CDR3. The chain has TRBV5-6 and TRBJ2-5; a possible D gene is TRBD1 (6 bases). This CDR3 is built from 14 residues. Germline values: CDR1 SGHDT, CDR2 YYEEEE. Between the trimmed V and J ends, which lost 3 bases and 5 bases, there was a span of 14 bases. The CDR3 DNA follows: TGTGCCAGCAGCTCACAGGGTAGTCGGGAGACCCAGTACTTC. Its protein is CASSSQGSRETQYF.

V gene TRBV7-9 combines with J gene TRBJ1-5, with 12 bases lining up with TRBD1. The CDR3 runs to 16 residues. Germline CDR1 reads SEHNR; CDR2 reads FQNEAQ (reference sequence). J lost 9 bases, V lost 5 bases, and 11 bases had no gene match. CDR3 nucleotides: TGTGCCAGCAGCCGCGGGACAGGGGGCGAGTTGCTGCCCCAGCATTTT. Its protein product is CASSRGTGGELLPQHF.

This clone was detected once. V and J are TRBV19 and TRBJ1-5, with D possibly TRBD1 on 5 matching bases. The ends were cut back, 3 bases at V and 3 bases at J, with 12 bases in the middle. Germline lookup yields CDR1 LNHDA and CDR2 SQIVND (reference sequence). The CDR3 sequence is 15 residues long. Here the CDR3 DNA reads TGTGCCAGTAGTATTTCGGGGCGCTCCAATCAGCCCCAGCATTTT. It specifies CASSISGRSNQPQHF.

This chain connects TRBV6-5 to TRBJ1-2; tentative D call: TRBD1 (5 bases). Germline CDR1 reads MNHEY; CDR2 reads SVGAGI. The V gene lost 0 bases and the J gene lost 4 bases, with 6 bases spanning the gap. CDR3 length: 13 amino acids. The CDR3 DNA sequence: TGTGCCAGCAGTTACTCCGACAGCTATGGCTACACCTTC. Amino acid sequence: CASSYSDSYGYTF.

The chain carries TRBV7-3 and TRBJ2-2; a possible D gene is TRBD1 (6 bases). Germline V CDR1 and CDR2: SGHTA, FQGTGA. V dropped 6 bases and J dropped 2 bases, with 16 bases sitting between them. CDR3 length: 16 residues. CDR3 region: CASSLRRDINTGELFF. DNA of the CDR3: TGTGCCAGCAGTTTACGCCGGGACATCAACACCGGGGAGCTGTTTTTT.

Here the CDR3 reads CASSPRQGNSPLHF. The CDR3 region has the DNA TGTGCCAGCTCACCTAGACAAGGAAATTCACCCCTCCACTTT. This chain connects TRBV18 to TRBJ1-6; D unclear. The germline V and J ends were trimmed by 3 bases and 7 bases, with 10 bases remaining between them. CDR3 size: 14 residues. The germline V gene has CDR1 KGHSH and CDR2 LQKENI.

This clone is a singleton in its sample. The chain recombines TRBV5-1 with TRBJ1-1; TRBD1 matches 9 bases. Per the germline V gene, CDR1 is SGHRS and CDR2 is YFSETQ. V lost 4 bases, J lost 1 base, and 11 bases stayed unmatched. This CDR3 is 17 amino acids long. The CDR3 coding sequence is TGCGCCAGCAGCATCGGGACAGGGAGGGCTCGGAACACTGAAGCTTTCTTT. It yields the protein CASSIGTGRARNTEAFF.

The V and J genes are TRBV7-2 and TRBJ2-5, with 7 positions matching TRBD2. Trimming cost V 5 bases and J 8 bases; bases outside gene matches: 14. There are 15 residues in the CDR3. Germline V gene lookup returns CDR1 SGHTA and CDR2 FQGNSA. The CDR3 region has the DNA TGTGCCAGCAGCGCCATTTGGACTAGGACTTCAACCCAGTACTTC. Protein product: CASSAIWTRTSTQYF.

This clone has a single count. V is TRBV4-3 and J is TRBJ2-3, with D hard to call. Germline-derived CDR1 and CDR2 are LGHNA and YSLEER. V was trimmed by 0 bases and J by 0 bases, leaving 13 bases between them. The length of the CDR3 is 17 residues. CDR3 in amino acids: CASSQDANSYSTDTQYF. The CDR3 nucleotides read TGCGCCAGCAGCCAAGATGCAAACAGCTATAGCACAGATACGCAGTATTTT.

This chain joins TRBV7-2 and TRBJ1-2, with no clear D. V lost 4 bases, J lost 5 bases, and 17 bases lay in between. From germline, CDR1 is SGHTA and CDR2 FQGNSA. The CDR3 loop spans 15 amino acids. CDR3 loop: CASSSSIDRAYGYTF. The CDR3 DNA is TGTGCCAGCAGCTCCTCCATCGACCGCGCTTATGGCTACACCTTC.

In its sample, this clone was seen once. The chain has TRBV30 and TRBJ2-6; 10 nucleotides agree with TRBD1. The CDR3 is 16 residues long. Germline-derived CDR1 and CDR2 are GTSNPN and SVGIG (reference sequence). J was trimmed by 1 base and V by 2 bases; bases with no gene match: 2. In nucleotides, the CDR3 is TGTGCCTGGAGTAGGACAGGGGGTTCTGGGGCCAACGTCCTGACTTTC. This sequence encodes CAWSRTGGSGANVLTF. Together with reference TRBV30 and TRBJ2-6, the CDR3 gives the full variable domain: SQTIHQWPATLVQPVGSPLSLECTVEGTSNPNLYWYRQAAGRGLQLLFYSVGIGQISSEVPQNLSASRPQDRQFILSSKKLLLSDSGFYLCAWSRTGGSGANVLTFGAGSRLTVL.

J is TRBJ2-7 and V is TRBV2; D is uncertain. V lost 7 bases to trimming and J lost 0 bases, with 16 bases between them. Per the germline V gene, CDR1 is SNHLY and CDR2 is FYNNEI. The CDR3 is 15 amino acids. In nucleotides, the CDR3 is TGTGCCAGCAAAGTTTTTAGTGCGAGCTCCTACGAGCAGTACTTC. This sequence encodes CASKVFSASSYEQYF.

J is TRBJ2-7 and V is TRBV5-6, with 16 positions matching TRBD2. Trimming removed 4 bases from V and 4 bases from J; junction bases left unmatched: 14. The CDR3 sequence is 19 residues long. Germline V gene sequence: CDR1 SGHDT, CDR2 YYEEEE. The CDR3 region has the DNA TGTGCCAGCAGCACCCCGGGACTAGCGGGGGGGCATAATTGGTACGAGCAGTACTTC. This encodes CASSTPGLAGGHNWYEQYF.

The J gene is TRBJ1-5, the V gene TRBV2; a weak D match, TRBD1 (5 bases). The germline V and J ends were trimmed by 8 bases and 7 bases, with 18 bases remaining between them. Germline V gene sequence: CDR1 SNHLY, CDR2 FYNNEI. This CDR3 contains 14 residues. In nucleotides, the CDR3 is TGTGCCAGCTCCCGCGGGAGTGGGGGGCAGCCCCAGCATTTT. This codes for CASSRGSGGQPQHF.

The V call is TRBV10-3, the J call TRBJ2-7; 13 nucleotides agree with TRBD2. Trimming removed 0 bases from V and 5 bases from J; junction bases left unmatched: 4. The CDR3 consists of 16 residues. Looked up from germline, CDR1 is ENHRY and CDR2 is SYGVKD. CDR3 amino acids: CAISESGLAGINEQYF. CDR3 in DNA: TGTGCCATCAGTGAGTCGGGACTAGCGGGGATAAACGAGCAGTACTTC.

This chain uses TRBV19 with TRBJ1-1; tentatively, D is TRBD1 (5 bases). The V and J ends lost 7 bases and 4 bases respectively, with 13 bases between them. The CDR3 spans 13 residues. In germline, CDR1 is LNHDA, CDR2 SQIVND (reference sequence). DNA for the CDR3: TGTGCCAGTACCAGGGCCGAACGCACTGAAGCTTTCTTT. Protein: CASTRAERTEAFF.

This chain joins TRBV30 and TRBJ1-5; D unresolved. The germline CDR1 and CDR2 sequences are GTSNPN and SVGIG (reference sequence). The V end was cut by 3 bases, the J end by 9 bases, with 15 bases between. This CDR3 spans 13 amino acids. CDR3 in amino acids: CAWRSYESGPQHF. Here the CDR3 DNA reads TGTGCCTGGAGGTCGTACGAGTCGGGGCCCCAGCATTTT.

The J gene is TRBJ1-2, the V gene TRBV19, with 9 bases lining up with TRBD1. This CDR3 has 13 residues. V dropped 7 bases and J dropped 5; count of bases not matched to a gene: 5. Per germline, CDR1 LNHDA and CDR2 SQIVND (reference sequence). Here the CDR3 DNA reads TGTGCCAGTATAGGGGACAGGGATTATGGCTACACCTTC. It yields the protein CASIGDRDYGYTF.